The T cell receptor (beta chain) described here comes from a study of blood T cell repertoires in COVID-19. Methods used by the authors: The assay estimated nucleated cells by amplifying reference gene primers. The method was immunoSEQ multiplex PCR; TCRdb's version includes in-frame clones alone and lacks a portion of them. The V and J calls and clone size were taken over from that table, and D and trimming were inferred from the DNA. Of around 130,000 clones in the sample, 82% were seen once. This CDR3 is 16 amino acids long. The V gene's germline CDR1 is MNHEY and CDR2 SVGAGI. Trimming pared 0 bases from V and 3 bases from J, leaving 14 bases between.

The sequenced sample was peripheral blood. The TCR was taken from a woman in her seventies with acute or convalescent COVID-19. The V call is TRBV6-5, the J call TRBJ1-2; a possible D gene is TRBD1 (6 bases). The CDR3 reads CASSYSLAAGDYGYTF. The CDR3 DNA follows: TGTGCCAGCAGTTACTCCCTCGCGGCAGGGGACTATGGCTACACCTTC.